Following are 17 T cell receptor beta chains from one sample sequenced in a study of CD8+ T cells in alopecia areata. Treatment reported: oral pan-JAK inhibitor, 5-10 mg twice daily. Extraction and reverse transcription of RNA yielded cDNA as the sequencing template. Sequenced by immunoSEQ multiplex PCR; TCRdb stores in-frame clones only, minus some. The sample holds around 100,000 clones, 65% to 90% seen once. Sequencing used CD8+ T cells sorted from blood, obtained between weeks 30 and 35, from a patient treated with tofacitinib. Receptor source: a human donor with alopecia areata.

The J gene is TRBJ2-7, the V gene TRBV4-1; tentatively, D is TRBD1 (6 bases). This CDR3 comprises 15 residues. V was trimmed by 0 bases and J by 4 bases, leaving 13 bases between them. Germline CDR1 MGHRA, CDR2 YSYEKL. CDR3 amino acids: CASSQEPRGGYEQYF. For the CDR3, the DNA is TGCGCCAGCAGCCAAGAACCCAGGGGCGGTTACGAGCAGTACTTC.

The chain has TRBV5-1 and TRBJ2-7, with TRBD1 matching over 10 bases. The germline V gene encodes CDR1 SGHRS and CDR2 YFSETQ. This CDR3 has 14 amino acids. J lost 3 bases, V lost 3 bases, and 3 bases had no gene match. The CDR3 is CASSSGTGDYEQYF. As DNA, the CDR3 is TGCGCCAGCAGCTCCGGGACAGGGGACTACGAGCAGTACTTC.

The gene calls are TRBV28 and TRBJ2-5, with D perhaps being TRBD1 or TRBD2 (5 bases each). With 2 bases removed from V and 2 bases from J, the gap between germline ends came to 9 bases. Germline values: CDR1 MDHEN, CDR2 SYDVKM. This CDR3 is 14 amino acids long. Here the CDR3 reads CASSLMGDQETQYF. CDR3 nucleotide sequence: TGTGCCAGCAGTTTAATGGGGGATCAAGAGACCCAGTACTTC.

The chain recombines TRBV18 with TRBJ2-7; D not resolved. CDR1 KGHSH and CDR2 LQKENI come from the germline V gene. CDR3 size: 14 residues. Deletions cut 0 bases from V and 0 bases from J, with 6 bases between. CDR3 sequence (DNA): TGTGCCAGCTCACCACCGGAGACCTCCTACGAGCAGTACTTC. The encoded protein is CASSPPETSYEQYF. The full variable domain, rest sourced from reference TRBV18 and TRBJ2-7, is NAGVMQNPRHLVRRRGQEARLRCSPMKGHSHVYWYRQLPEEGLKFMVYLQKENIIDESGMPKERFSAEFPKEGPSILRIQQVVRGDSAAYFCASSPPETSYEQYFGPGTRLTVT.

CDR3 amino acids: CASRDNQETQYF. The DNA for the CDR3 is TGTGCCAGCAGAGACAACCAAGAGACCCAGTACTTC. The chain employs TRBV6-5 and TRBJ2-5; D unclear. With 6 bases removed from V and 0 bases from J, the gap between germline ends came to 5 bases. Per germline, CDR1 MNHEY and CDR2 SVGAGI. This CDR3 has 12 residues.

The V call is TRBV30, the J call TRBJ1-1, with 7 bases aligning to TRBD1. Germline CDR1 reads GTSNPN; CDR2 reads SVGIG (reference sequence). Unmatched junction bases numbered 7, after V lost 0 bases and J lost 0 bases. The CDR3 is made up of 16 amino acids. CDR3: CAWSVPDRRMNTEAFF. The CDR3 nucleotides are TGTGCCTGGAGTGTACCGGACAGGAGAATGAACACTGAAGCTTTCTTT. Supplemented by reference TRBV30 and TRBJ1-1, the full variable domain reads SQTIHQWPATLVQPVGSPLSLECTVEGTSNPNLYWYRQAAGRGLQLLFYSVGIGQISSEVPQNLSASRPQDRQFILSSKKLLLSDSGFYLCAWSVPDRRMNTEAFFGQGTRLTVV.

CDR3 nucleotides: TGTGCCAGCACAGGGGTGAACACCGGGGAGCTGTTTTTT. Translation: CASTGVNTGELFF. The rearrangement links TRBV5-4 to TRBJ2-2; the D gene is possibly TRBD1 (6 bases). Trimming left V 6 bases short and J 1 base short, with 7 bases between. CDR3 size: 13 residues. Germline CDR1 is SGHNT and CDR2 is YYREEE (reference sequence).

This chain connects TRBV5-5 to TRBJ2-7; no reliable D call. The germline V and J ends were trimmed by 0 bases and 3 bases, with 10 bases remaining between them. Germline V gene lookup returns CDR1 SGHKS and CDR2 YYEKEE (reference sequence). The CDR3 has 14 residues. This chain's CDR3 is CASSLEVVYYEQYF. CDR3 nucleotide sequence: TGTGCCAGCAGCTTGGAGGTGGTATACTACGAGCAGTACTTC.

The chain recombines TRBV7-2 with TRBJ2-1, with D perhaps given as TRBD1 or TRBD2 (6 bases each). Germline CDR1 SGHTA, CDR2 FQGNSA. Trimming left V 4 bases short and J 6 bases short, with 13 bases between. The CDR3 totals 14 residues. CDR3 residues: CASSSTEGGNEQFF. CDR3 nucleotides: TGTGCCAGCAGCTCAACGGAGGGGGGCAATGAGCAGTTCTTC.

In this sample, this clone turned up once. The chain links TRBV10-3 to TRBJ2-1; maybe TRBD2 (5 bases). Trimming took 3 bases from V and 8 from J, leaving 11 bases between them. The V gene's germline CDR1 is ENHRY and CDR2 SYGVKD. This CDR3 has 13 amino acids. The CDR3 loop is CAISERGLDEQFF. CDR3 in DNA: TGTGCCATCAGTGAAAGAGGGTTGGATGAGCAGTTCTTC.

This clone appeared once. The CDR3 region has the DNA TGCAGCAGCCGGGGAGGGGGGAACGAGCAGTACTTC. Encoded protein: CSSRGGGNEQYF. This sequence joins TRBV29-1 and TRBJ2-7, with D perhaps matching TRBD2 (7 bases). The V and J ends lost 8 bases and 5 bases respectively, with 16 bases between them. CDR3 length equals 12 residues. CDR1 and CDR2 from the germline V gene are SQVTM and ANQGSEA.

V is TRBV5-1 and J is TRBJ2-7; perhaps TRBD2 as D (5 bases). This CDR3 comprises 14 residues. Trimming removed 0 bases at V and 3 bases at J, with 10 bases between. Looked up from germline, CDR1 is SGHRS and CDR2 is YFSETQ. The CDR3 nucleotides read TGCGCCAGCAGCTTGGGGACTGGACTCTACGAGCAGTACTTC. Translating it yields CASSLGTGLYEQYF.

This chain links TRBV7-9 with TRBJ1-1; no firm D call. Trimming took off 6 bases at V and 11 bases at J, with 10 bases between the two ends. The CDR3 runs 10 residues. CDR1 and CDR2 (germline): SEHNR, FQNEAQ (reference sequence). CDR3 amino acids: CASSVQEAFF. In DNA, the CDR3 is TGTGCCAGCAGTGTTCAGGAGGCTTTCTTT.

The chain combines TRBV29-1 with TRBJ2-6; no definite D call. The CDR3 is 13 residues long. Trimming took off 5 bases at V and 0 bases at J, with 5 bases between the two ends. Germline assignment: CDR1 SQVTM and CDR2 ANQGSEA. CDR3 sequence reads: CSVWSSGANVLTF. The CDR3 DNA reads TGCAGCGTTTGGAGCTCTGGGGCCAACGTCCTGACTTTC.

This clone was seen once. The chain joins TRBV19 to TRBJ2-4; a possible D gene is TRBD2 (5 bases). Per the germline V gene, CDR1 is LNHDA and CDR2 is SQIVND (reference sequence). The CDR3 is 13 residues long. The V end lost 5 bases, the J end lost 7 bases, and 12 bases lay between the germline ends. The chain's CDR3 is CASSASMQNIQYF. For the CDR3, the DNA is TGTGCCAGTAGTGCTAGCATGCAGAACATTCAGTACTTC. Full variable domain (rest looked up from reference TRBV19 and TRBJ2-4): DGGITQSPKYLFRKEGQNVTLSCEQNLNHDAMYWYRQDPGQGLRLIYYSQIVNDFQKGDIAEGYSVSREKKESFPLTVTSAQKNPTAFYLCASSASMQNIQYFGAGTRLSVL.

This chain connects TRBV19 to TRBJ1-5; D call uncertain. This CDR3 is 15 amino acids long. Germline V gene sequence: CDR1 LNHDA, CDR2 SQIVND (reference sequence). Trimming pared 1 base from V and 0 bases from J, leaving 7 bases between. CDR3 sequence (DNA): TGTGCCAGTAGTATAGTTTGGGATAGCAATCAGCCCCAGCATTTT. This encodes CASSIVWDSNQPQHF.

V gene TRBV30 combines with J gene TRBJ2-1, with 13 bases matching TRBD2. J lost 8 bases, V lost 2 bases, and 18 bases had no gene match. The CDR3 spans 19 residues. CDR1 is GTSNPN and CDR2 is SVGIG in the germline V gene (reference sequence). CDR3 in amino acids: CAWSHAPRLAGGAWDEQFF. The CDR3 DNA follows: TGTGCCTGGAGTCATGCCCCACGACTAGCGGGGGGAGCTTGGGATGAGCAGTTCTTC.